These 28 T cell receptor beta chains share one sample of origin, sequenced in a study of T cell responses to AZD1222 COVID-19 vaccine (dated by TCRdb to the early 2020s). Taken with the paper, the label for time point translates to: baseline before first vaccination. The library was generated by the immunoSEQ multiplex PCR assay. In TCRdb, the immuneACCESS table is reduced to in-frame sequences with V and J assigned. These tables do not hold every clone; where another copy was compared, an unresolved V gene accounts for under half, and the others remain unexplained. The sample table lists roughly 180,000 clones, just over 90% of them with a count of one. The ten biggest clones cover approximately 3% of the sample. The material was peripheral blood, obtained on day 0 of AZD1222 vaccination. These TCRs come from an adult in good health.

This chain connects TRBV11-3 to TRBJ1-1, with D perhaps matching TRBD1 (6 bases). Germline lookup yields CDR1 SGHNT and CDR2 YENEEA. This CDR3 is 13 amino acids long. V lost 5 bases and J lost 7, with 14 bases in between. Here the CDR3 reads CASSTRGGLEAFF. In nucleotides, the CDR3 is TGTGCCAGCAGCACTCGGGGGGGCCTTGAAGCTTTCTTT.

The rearrangement joins TRBV19 to TRBJ2-3, with 14 bases lining up with TRBD2. Looked up from germline, CDR1 is LNHDA and CDR2 is SQIVND (reference sequence). CDR3 length equals 17 residues. V shed 6 bases, J shed 2 bases, and the junction held 7 bases outside the gene matches. The CDR3 region is CASSVPGLAGDTDTQYF. In DNA form, the CDR3 reads TGTGCCAGTAGCGTACCGGGACTAGCGGGGGACACAGATACGCAGTATTTT.

The genes are TRBV7-2 and TRBJ1-2, with 7 bases that match TRBD1. This CDR3 spans 14 amino acids. Germline V gene sequence: CDR1 SGHTA, CDR2 FQGNSA. The trim removed 5 bases at V and 4 bases at J, leaving 7 bases unmatched. This chain's CDR3 is CASSMRQGPYGYTF. The CDR3 nucleotides read TGTGCCAGCAGCATGAGACAGGGCCCCTATGGCTACACCTTC.

This chain joins TRBV9 and TRBJ2-7; no clear D. Germline V gives CDR1 SGDLS, CDR2 YYNGEE. The V end was cut by 4 bases, the J end by 3 bases, with 8 bases between. The CDR3 is 12 residues long. CDR3 region: CASSSDGYEQYF. The CDR3 region has the DNA TGTGCCAGCAGCTCGGACGGCTACGAGCAGTACTTC.

The chain couples TRBV4-1 to TRBJ1-2; TRBD1 is a possible D gene (5 bases). The V end lost 0 bases, the J end lost 2 bases, and 10 bases lay between the germline ends. The CDR3 contains 15 residues. Per the germline V gene, CDR1 is MGHRA and CDR2 is YSYEKL. Here the CDR3 reads CASSQDGTGNYGYTF. DNA of the CDR3: TGCGCCAGCAGCCAAGATGGGACGGGCAACTATGGCTACACCTTC.

The chain joins TRBV7-9 to TRBJ1-1; D is undetermined. This CDR3 region has 13 residues. V gave up 1 base and J gave up 3 bases, with 6 bases separating them. Germline assignment: CDR1 SEHNR and CDR2 FQNEAQ (reference sequence). DNA for the CDR3: TGTGCCAGCAGCTTAGGAGAGGACACTGAAGCTTTCTTT. This encodes CASSLGEDTEAFF. Filled out from reference TRBV7-9 and TRBJ1-1, the complete variable domain reads DTGVSQNPRHKITKRGQNVTFRCDPISEHNRLYWYRQTLGQGPEFLTYFQNEAQLEKSRLLSDRFSAERPKGSFSTLEIQRTEQGDSAMYLCASSLGEDTEAFFGQGTRLTVV.

Only a few counts were recorded for this clone. The chain uses TRBV9 and TRBJ1-5; TRBD1 agrees at 7 bases. This CDR3 region has 14 residues. The J segment lost 3 bases and the V segment lost 3 bases, leaving 3 bases of the junction unmatched. The germline gives CDR1 SGDLS, CDR2 YYNGEE. The CDR3 DNA is TGTGCCAGCAGCGGGGACAGCTACAATCAGCCCCAGCATTTT. This translates into CASSGDSYNQPQHF.

The chain combines TRBV3-1 (or the pseudogene TRBV3-2) with TRBJ2-3, with 7 bases identical to TRBD1. V lost 2 bases and J lost 0; bases outside the gene matches: 5. The germline V gene encodes CDR1 LGHDT and CDR2 YNNKEL (reference sequence). The CDR3 is 16 residues long. DNA of the CDR3: TGTGCCAGCAGCCAAAAGACAGGGCAAAGCACAGATACGCAGTATTTT. Residues: CASSQKTGQSTDTQYF.

A single count supports this clone. The chain employs TRBV24-1 and TRBJ2-1, with a tentative D call TRBD1 (6 bases). Trimming shortened V by 8 bases and J by 2 bases, and 24 bases separated the two germline ends. This CDR3 is 18 amino acids long. Germline V CDR1 and CDR2: KGHDR, SFDVKD. DNA of the CDR3: TGTGCCACCACCACCAGTACCCTGGTGGGACACGCCTACAATGAGCAGTTCTTC. Translation gives CATTTSTLVGHAYNEQFF.

V gene TRBV7-2 combines with J gene TRBJ1-2; TRBD1 matches 9 bases. CDR1 SGHTA and CDR2 FQGNSA come from the germline V gene. Losses at the gene ends were 5 bases for V and 1 base for J; bases not matched to a gene: 5. The CDR3 length is 15 residues. CDR3 loop: CASSVGGQGNYGYTF. CDR3 DNA: TGTGCCAGCAGCGTGGGGGGACAGGGTAACTATGGCTACACCTTC.

The chain links TRBV7-9 to TRBJ1-5; perhaps TRBD1 as D (6 bases). The CDR3 sequence is 16 residues long. In germline, CDR1 is SEHNR, CDR2 FQNEAQ (reference sequence). V dropped 5 bases and J dropped 6 bases, with 20 bases sitting between them. CDR3 region: CASSPPGGGPGQPQHF. Here the CDR3 DNA reads TGTGCCAGCAGCCCTCCCGGGGGGGGGCCAGGTCAGCCCCAGCATTTT.

This chain joins TRBV4-3 and TRBJ2-2, with TRBD2 as a possible D gene (7 bases). V gave up 3 bases and J gave up 4 bases, with 18 bases separating them. The CDR3 has 17 amino acids. Per germline, CDR1 LGHNA and CDR2 YSLEER. The CDR3 spells CASSQDRAGAGTGELFF. CDR3 in DNA: TGCGCCAGCAGCCAGGATCGGGCGGGGGCGGGCACCGGGGAGCTGTTTTTT.

The J gene is TRBJ2-2, the V gene TRBV9; D gene ambiguous. CDR1 is SGDLS, CDR2 YYNGEE, per germline. The CDR3 spans 12 residues. With 2 bases removed from V and 6 bases from J, the gap between germline ends came to 5 bases. The DNA of the CDR3 is TGTGCCAGCAGCGTTCCTGCCGGGGAGCTGTTTTTT. This gives the protein CASSVPAGELFF.

The J gene is TRBJ2-5, the V gene TRBV7-2, with D possibly matching TRBD2 (5 bases). Trimming took 5 bases from V and 5 from J, leaving 18 bases between them. The CDR3 sequence is 15 residues long. Germline CDR1 SGHTA, CDR2 FQGNSA. The CDR3 DNA follows: TGTGCCAGCAGCCCAGTGACACCGAGAGGGGAGACCCAGTACTTC. It encodes CASSPVTPRGETQYF.

The rearrangement joins TRBV5-1 to TRBJ1-4, with D possibly being TRBD1 (6 bases). The CDR3 has 14 residues. The V and J ends lost 0 bases and 7 bases respectively, with 10 bases between them. Germline V gene data show CDR1 as SGHRS and CDR2 as YFSETQ. The CDR3 nucleotides are TGCGCCAGCAGCTTGGATCGAGGGGGTGAAAAACTGTTTTTT. Translated: CASSLDRGGEKLFF. Supplemented by reference TRBV5-1 and TRBJ1-4, the full variable domain reads KAGVTQTPRYLIKTRGQQVTLSCSPISGHRSVSWYQQTPGQGLQFLFEYFSETQRNKGNFPGRFSGRQFSNSRSEMNVSTLELGDSALYLCASSLDRGGEKLFFGSGTQLSVL.

The chain employs TRBV2 and TRBJ2-7; 9 bases are a match to TRBD2. The CDR3 is made up of 14 amino acids. Germline CDR1 reads SNHLY; CDR2 reads FYNNEI. V lost 4 bases and J lost 4; bases outside the gene matches: 5. Written as DNA, the CDR3 is TGTGCCAGCAGTGCAATAGCGGGGGAATACGAGCAGTACTTC. Its protein is CASSAIAGEYEQYF.

The chain couples TRBV4-3 to TRBJ1-1; D call uncertain. Between the trimmed V and J ends, which lost 0 bases and 1 base, there was a span of 9 bases. Germline values: CDR1 LGHNA, CDR2 YSLEER. CDR3 length: 15 amino acids. The CDR3 DNA reads TGCGCCAGCAGCCAAGACGGGCTCAGGAACACTGAAGCTTTCTTT. This translates into CASSQDGLRNTEAFF.

The chain has TRBV6-5 and TRBJ2-5; D is ambiguous. This CDR3 region has 11 residues. Germline assignment: CDR1 MNHEY and CDR2 SVGAGI. Deletions cut 6 bases from V and 9 bases from J, with 11 bases between. CDR3 bases: TGTGCCAGCAGGACCTCTATGGCCCAGTACTTC. It specifies CASRTSMAQYF.

The chain has TRBV6-1 and TRBJ2-1; weak D call: TRBD1 (6 bases). V lost 2 bases, J lost 8 bases, and 16 bases lay in between. From germline, CDR1 is MNHNS and CDR2 SASEGT. The CDR3 contains 15 residues. CDR3 residues: CASSEKLQGIDEQFF. CDR3 DNA: TGTGCCAGCAGTGAAAAACTACAGGGAATCGATGAGCAGTTCTTC.

The DNA for the CDR3 is TGCGCCAGCAGCCAAGAGGCAGGGTTTAACTATGGCTACACCTTC. It yields the protein CASSQEAGFNYGYTF. The V and J genes are TRBV4-3 and TRBJ1-2, with a possible D match to TRBD1 (5 bases). Germline loops: CDR1 LGHNA, CDR2 YSLEER. This CDR3 region has 15 residues. Trimming removed 0 bases at V and 1 base at J, with 9 bases between.

V gene TRBV4-3 combines with J gene TRBJ2-2; a possible D gene is TRBD2 (6 bases). This CDR3 has 13 amino acids. V lost 1 base to trimming and J lost 8 bases, with 8 bases between them. The germline V gene encodes CDR1 LGHNA and CDR2 YSLEER. Here the CDR3 DNA reads TGCGCCAGCAGCCAAGTGGGGGGAGGGGAGCTGTTTTTT. This encodes CASSQVGGGELFF.

This clone was seen once. The rearrangement joins TRBV4-3 to TRBJ1-2; maybe TRBD1 (6 bases). V lost 3 bases and J lost 8, with 13 bases in between. Germline CDR1 and CDR2: LGHNA and YSLEER. The CDR3 covers 13 residues. The CDR3 loop is CASSQQTGSGYTF. The DNA of the CDR3 is TGCGCCAGCAGCCAGCAGACAGGATCGGGCTACACCTTC.

This clone is a singleton in its sample. The genes are TRBV6-2 or TRBV6-3 and TRBJ2-7, with D unclear. Germline CDR1 is MNHEY and CDR2 is SVGEGT. Trimming took off 2 bases at V and 0 bases at J, with 8 bases between the two ends. The CDR3 consists of 14 residues. CDR3 loop: CASSYIPGSYEQYF. Written as DNA, the CDR3 is TGTGCCAGCAGTTACATCCCAGGCTCCTACGAGCAGTACTTC.

CDR3 protein: CASSLASGPGGGNEQFF. CDR3 DNA sequence: TGTGCCAGCAGCTTAGCTTCTGGCCCAGGGGGCGGGAATGAGCAGTTCTTC. The chain uses TRBV7-2 and TRBJ2-1, with 8 nucleotides matching TRBD1. The V gene end was trimmed by 0 bases and the J gene end by 7 bases; junction bases not matched to a gene: 11. The CDR3 covers 17 residues. Germline CDR1 reads SGHTA; CDR2 reads FQGNSA.

In its sample, this clone was seen once. The chain recombines TRBV30 with TRBJ2-5; D could derive from TRBD1 or TRBD2 (5 bases each). V shed 0 bases and J shed 7 bases, with 24 bases lying between them. CDR1 and CDR2 from the germline V gene are GTSNPN and SVGIG (reference sequence). This CDR3 region has 17 residues. The CDR3 loop is CAWSVRGFGTEIRTQYF. The DNA for the CDR3 is TGTGCCTGGAGTGTACGGGGATTCGGGACCGAGATAAGGACCCAGTACTTC.

This sequence joins TRBV5-6 and TRBJ1-2, with unresolved D. Trimming removed 0 bases at V and 4 bases at J, with 7 bases between. The germline CDR1 and CDR2 sequences are SGHDT and YYEEEE. This CDR3 is built from 13 residues. The CDR3 DNA follows: TGTGCCAGCAGCTTGGCCACTTTCTATGGCTACACCTTC. This translates into CASSLATFYGYTF.

The CDR3 DNA reads as TGTGCCAGCAGCTTGGATCCGGACGGCACAGATACGCAGTATTTT. The encoded protein is CASSLDPDGTDTQYF. This chain joins TRBV5-4 and TRBJ2-3; no clear D. Per the germline V gene, CDR1 is SGHNT and CDR2 is YYREEE (reference sequence). The CDR3 length is 15 residues. Trimming removed 0 bases at V and 1 base at J, with 9 bases between.

The chain joins TRBV3-1 (or the pseudogene TRBV3-2) to TRBJ2-7; the D gene is possibly TRBD1 (6 bases). V lost 6 bases, J lost 0 bases, and 15 bases lay in between. This CDR3 region has 15 residues. CDR1 is LGHDT, CDR2 YNNKEL, per germline (reference sequence). In DNA, the CDR3 is TGTGCCAGCAGTCCCAGGGGCCTAAGCTCCTACGAGCAGTACTTC. This encodes CASSPRGLSSYEQYF.